Listed below are T cell receptor beta chains from one sample, sequenced in a study of breast tumors, draining lymph nodes, adjacent tissues. Each CDR3 protein gets one entry after TCRdb re-called the multiplex PCR reads with MiXCR. In the table there are fewer than 200,000 distinct CDR3 sequences, approximately 33% of which are singletons. Material: axillary lymph node tissue. These receptors all stem from a female donor with breast cancer. Some clones in this sample may be carry-over from other donors' samples. Each CDR3 is given with its conserved first and last residue. D genes are given only for firm matches. Clone size appears in some rows only: once, few, many, or a class for an expanded clone.

j_gene: TRBJ1-5
d_gene: TRBD1
v_gene: TRBV20-1
abundance: NA
CDR3nt: TGCAGTGCTAGAGATTCAAGCACAGGGGATCAGCCCCAGCATTTT
CDR3aa: CSARDSSTGDQPQHF

j_gene: TRBJ2-7
d_gene: NA
v_gene: TRBV6-5
abundance: NA
CDR3nt: TGTGCCACCATGGGAACGGCCGCTACACAGGGCCCCCAGTACTTC
CDR3aa: CATMGTAATQGPQYF

j_gene: TRBJ2-2
d_gene: TRBD1
v_gene: TRBV11-3
abundance: many
CDR3nt: TGTGCCAGCGGGACAGGGTCCGGGGAGCTGTTTTTT
CDR3aa: CASGTGSGELFF

j_gene: TRBJ2-3
d_gene: NA
v_gene: TRBV11-2
abundance: many
CDR3nt: TGTGCCAGCAGCGCAGCCGGGGTGGCGGATACGCAGTATTTT
CDR3aa: CASSAAGVADTQYF

j_gene: TRBJ2-2
d_gene: TRBD1
v_gene: TRBV7-6
abundance: many
CDR3nt: TGTGCCAGCAGTTGGGACAGCAACACCGGGGAGCTGTTTTTT
CDR3aa: CASSWDSNTGELFF

j_gene: TRBJ1-2
d_gene: NA
v_gene: TRBV28
abundance: many
CDR3nt: TGTGCCAGCAGTTACGGCCTCCCCTCCGGCTACACCTTC
CDR3aa: CASSYGLPSGYTF

j_gene: TRBJ2-2
d_gene: TRBD1
v_gene: TRBV19
abundance: many
CDR3nt: TGTGCCAGTAGTATCCAGGGGGCACTCACCGGGGAGCTGTTTTTT
CDR3aa: CASSIQGALTGELFF

j_gene: TRBJ2-7
d_gene: TRBD1
v_gene: TRBV19
abundance: many
CDR3nt: TGTGCCAGTAGGATCACAGGGGGCCTCGACGAGCAGTACTTC
CDR3aa: CASRITGGLDEQYF

j_gene: TRBJ1-5
d_gene: NA
v_gene: TRBV20-1
abundance: NA
CDR3nt: TGCAGTGCTAGATCCCCGACCGAGAAGGATTATGGCAATCAGCCCCAGCATTTT
CDR3aa: CSARSPTEKDYGNQPQHF

j_gene: TRBJ2-7
d_gene: NA
v_gene: TRBV6-1
abundance: many
CDR3nt: TGTGCCAGCACCGATTTCAATTACGAGCAGTACTTC
CDR3aa: CASTDFNYEQYF

j_gene: TRBJ2-2
d_gene: NA
v_gene: TRBV6-2/TRBV6-3
abundance: few
CDR3nt: TGTGCCAGCAGTCACCGGCTCGGGGTTAGCACCGGGGAGCTGTTTTTT
CDR3aa: CASSHRLGVSTGELFF

j_gene: TRBJ2-7
d_gene: NA
v_gene: TRBV11-2
abundance: many
CDR3nt: TGTGCCAGCAGCTATGGGGGTGTGGGCTACGAGCAGTACTTC
CDR3aa: CASSYGGVGYEQYF

j_gene: TRBJ1-4
d_gene: TRBD1
v_gene: TRBV2
abundance: once
CDR3nt: TGTGCCAGCAGCGGAACAGGGGGAGCATACAATGAAAAACTGTTTTTT
CDR3aa: CASSGTGGAYNEKLFF

j_gene: TRBJ2-2
d_gene: TRBD1
v_gene: TRBV28
abundance: many
CDR3nt: TGTGCCAGCAGTTTCCGGACAGGGGTTATCGGGGAGCTGTTTTTT
CDR3aa: CASSFRTGVIGELFF

j_gene: TRBJ2-2
d_gene: NA
v_gene: TRBV7-9
abundance: many
CDR3nt: TGTGCCAGCAGCTTAGGGGACTCCGGTACCGGGGAGCTGTTTTTT
CDR3aa: CASSLGDSGTGELFF

j_gene: TRBJ2-1
d_gene: TRBD1
v_gene: TRBV30
abundance: many
CDR3nt: TGTGCCTGCACAGGGGCGGAGTCCTACAATGAGCAGTTCTTC
CDR3aa: CACTGAESYNEQFF

j_gene: TRBJ2-1
d_gene: TRBD2
v_gene: TRBV28
abundance: few
CDR3nt: TGTGCCAGCAGCCCTCCGGGACTGGGCGGGGGAGGGAATGAGCAGTTCTTC
CDR3aa: CASSPPGLGGGGNEQFF

j_gene: TRBJ2-1
d_gene: TRBD2
v_gene: TRBV29-1
abundance: NA
CDR3nt: TGCAGCGTTGAGGGTCTAGCGGGAGGATCCTACAATGAGCAGTTCTTC
CDR3aa: CSVEGLAGGSYNEQFF

j_gene: TRBJ1-4
d_gene: NA
v_gene: TRBV19
abundance: many
CDR3nt: TGTGCCAGTAGTTTCTACCCTAATGAAAAACTGTTTTTT
CDR3aa: CASSFYPNEKLFF

j_gene: TRBJ1-4
d_gene: NA
v_gene: TRBV2
abundance: many
CDR3nt: TGTGCCAGCAGTGAAGCGCTTAGGGGGGGCGCGAAAAAACTGTTTTTT
CDR3aa: CASSEALRGGAKKLFF

j_gene: TRBJ2-7
d_gene: TRBD2
v_gene: TRBV6-1
abundance: NA
CDR3nt: TGTGCCAGCTGGCCTAGCGGGAGATTCTACGAGCAGTACTTC
CDR3aa: CASWPSGRFYEQYF

j_gene: TRBJ2-6
d_gene: NA
v_gene: TRBV24-1
abundance: many
CDR3nt: TGTGCCACCCTTTGTGGGACTGGGGGGACCGGGGCCAACGTCCTGACTTTC
CDR3aa: CATLCGTGGTGANVLTF

j_gene: TRBJ2-7
d_gene: TRBD1
v_gene: TRBV30
abundance: many
CDR3nt: TGTGCCTGGAGTCCTCCGGGACAGGGCTTTTACGAGCAGTACTTC
CDR3aa: CAWSPPGQGFYEQYF

j_gene: TRBJ2-6
d_gene: NA
v_gene: TRBV5-6
abundance: many
CDR3nt: TGTGCCAGCAGCTTGGAGTCAGGGCCCGGGGCCAACGTCCTGACTTTC
CDR3aa: CASSLESGPGANVLTF

j_gene: TRBJ2-1
d_gene: NA
v_gene: TRBV20-1
abundance: many
CDR3nt: TGCAGTGCTCCTGCCTCGTACAATGAGCAGTTCTTC
CDR3aa: CSAPASYNEQFF

j_gene: TRBJ1-1
d_gene: NA
v_gene: TRBV12-3/TRBV12-4
abundance: few
CDR3nt: TGTGCCAGCAGTCCTAGCCGACGGTCTTCATCAGGAGCTTTCTTT
CDR3aa: CASSPSRRSSSGAFF

j_gene: TRBJ1-2
d_gene: NA
v_gene: TRBV7-9
abundance: many
CDR3nt: TGTGCCAGCAGCTTATCTGGCAGGACGAACTATGGCTACCCCTTC
CDR3aa: CASSLSGRTNYGYPF

j_gene: TRBJ1-2
d_gene: NA
v_gene: TRBV28
abundance: NA
CDR3nt: TGTGCCAGCACACAGCCGGGGTTTAACTATGGCTACACCTTC
CDR3aa: CASTQPGFNYGYTF

j_gene: TRBJ2-1
d_gene: TRBD2
v_gene: TRBV11-2
abundance: few
CDR3nt: TGTGCCAGCAGCTTCACTAGCGGTTCCAATGAGCAGTTCTTC
CDR3aa: CASSFTSGSNEQFF

j_gene: TRBJ1-6
d_gene: TRBD1
v_gene: TRBV3-1
abundance: NA
CDR3nt: TGTGCCAGCAGAGGGGGACAGGGAAATTCGCCCCTCCACTTT
CDR3aa: CASRGGQGNSPLHF

j_gene: TRBJ2-1
d_gene: TRBD2
v_gene: TRBV7-2
abundance: many
CDR3nt: TGTGCCAGCAGCTTAGCGGGTTCCGGGAGGACAAACAATGAGCAGTTCTTC
CDR3aa: CASSLAGSGRTNNEQFF

j_gene: TRBJ2-3
d_gene: NA
v_gene: TRBV7-9
abundance: many
CDR3nt: TGTGCCAGCAGCCCTCGGACTGAGGGCACAGATACGCAGTATTTT
CDR3aa: CASSPRTEGTDTQYF

j_gene: TRBJ2-7
d_gene: NA
v_gene: TRBV11-3
abundance: NA
CDR3nt: TGTGCCAGCAGCCAACAGGGGAAGTCGCTAGCGCCCTACGAGCAGTACTTC
CDR3aa: CASSQQGKSLAPYEQYF

j_gene: TRBJ2-5
d_gene: NA
v_gene: TRBV5-8
abundance: many
CDR3nt: TGTGCCAGCAGCTTGTTAAGGTCTGCGGAAGGAGAGACCCAGTACTTC
CDR3aa: CASSLLRSAEGETQYF

j_gene: TRBJ1-4
d_gene: TRBD1
v_gene: TRBV12-3/TRBV12-4
abundance: many
CDR3nt: TGTGCCAGCAGTTTAGGACAGGGGATATGGGAAAAACTGTTTTTT
CDR3aa: CASSLGQGIWEKLFF

j_gene: TRBJ2-5
d_gene: TRBD2
v_gene: TRBV28
abundance: NA
CDR3nt: TGTGCCAGCAGCCCATGGGCGGGGGACCTCCAAGAGACCCAGTACTTC
CDR3aa: CASSPWAGDLQETQYF

j_gene: TRBJ2-5
d_gene: NA
v_gene: TRBV18
abundance: many
CDR3nt: TGTGCCAGCTCACCCTCACAAGAGACCCAGTACTTC
CDR3aa: CASSPSQETQYF

j_gene: TRBJ2-7
d_gene: NA
v_gene: TRBV5-6
abundance: many
CDR3nt: TGTGCCAGCAGCCCTGGGGTCGGGGGCGAGCAGTACTTC
CDR3aa: CASSPGVGGEQYF

j_gene: TRBJ1-5
d_gene: NA
v_gene: TRBV30
abundance: many
CDR3nt: TGTGCCTGGAGTCAGGGGTTTCTTCAGCCCCAGCATTTT
CDR3aa: CAWSQGFLQPQHF

j_gene: TRBJ2-7
d_gene: NA
v_gene: TRBV5-6
abundance: many
CDR3nt: TGTGCCAGCAGCCGGGACGGAGGAATAGGGGAGCAGTACTTC
CDR3aa: CASSRDGGIGEQYF

j_gene: TRBJ1-2
d_gene: NA
v_gene: TRBV2
abundance: NA
CDR3nt: TGTGCCAGCAGTCCACGGGCAGAGCACTATGGCTACACCTTC
CDR3aa: CASSPRAEHYGYTF

j_gene: TRBJ1-2
d_gene: NA
v_gene: TRBV30
abundance: NA
CDR3nt: TGTGCCTGGAGCACAGGGAACTATGGCTACACCTTC
CDR3aa: CAWSTGNYGYTF

j_gene: TRBJ1-1
d_gene: NA
v_gene: TRBV29-1
abundance: many
CDR3nt: TGCAGCGTTGGCAGGGGCAAGGAGGACACTGAAGCTTTCTTT
CDR3aa: CSVGRGKEDTEAFF

j_gene: TRBJ1-2
d_gene: NA
v_gene: TRBV5-1
abundance: NA
CDR3nt: TGCGCCAGCAGCTCCACCCTTGGGGATACCTATGGCTACACCTTC
CDR3aa: CASSSTLGDTYGYTF

j_gene: TRBJ2-5
d_gene: NA
v_gene: TRBV6-5
abundance: many
CDR3nt: TGTGCCAGCAGTCACTCCGCCGGGGGAGAAGAGACCCAGTACTTC
CDR3aa: CASSHSAGGEETQYF

j_gene: TRBJ2-3
d_gene: NA
v_gene: TRBV20-1
abundance: once
CDR3nt: TGCAGTGCTAGTCCCTTAGCGGCCAAAGGGGGGTCCACAGATACGCAGTATTTT
CDR3aa: CSASPLAAKGGSTDTQYF

j_gene: TRBJ2-3
d_gene: TRBD2
v_gene: TRBV20-1
abundance: NA
CDR3nt: TGCAGTGCCCCGGGACTAGCGGGGGGGGCCGTCACAGATACGCAGTATTTT
CDR3aa: CSAPGLAGGAVTDTQYF

j_gene: TRBJ2-1
d_gene: TRBD2
v_gene: TRBV7-2
abundance: many
CDR3nt: TGTGCCAGCAGCTTAGCGGTGGTAGCGGGTCTCGAGCAGTTCTTC
CDR3aa: CASSLAVVAGLEQFF

j_gene: TRBJ2-7
d_gene: TRBD2
v_gene: TRBV12-3/TRBV12-4
abundance: many
CDR3nt: TGTGCCAGCAGTCCGGGATTGGGACTAGCAGTGCAGTACTTC
CDR3aa: CASSPGLGLAVQYF

j_gene: TRBJ2-3
d_gene: NA
v_gene: TRBV19
abundance: many
CDR3nt: TGTGCCAGTCGACAGGCAGATACGCAGTATTTT
CDR3aa: CASRQADTQYF

j_gene: TRBJ1-1
d_gene: NA
v_gene: TRBV11-1
abundance: NA
CDR3nt: TGTGCCAGCAGCTTATCGGGGGGGGACACTGAAGCTTTCTTT
CDR3aa: CASSLSGGDTEAFF

j_gene: TRBJ2-3
d_gene: TRBD2
v_gene: TRBV28
abundance: few
CDR3nt: TGTGCCAGCAGTTTTGGGACTAGCGATTTCACAGATACGCAGTATTTT
CDR3aa: CASSFGTSDFTDTQYF

j_gene: TRBJ2-1
d_gene: NA
v_gene: TRBV7-2
abundance: many
CDR3nt: TGTGCCAGCAGCTTACAGGGCTGGTCAAATGAGCAGTTCTTC
CDR3aa: CASSLQGWSNEQFF

j_gene: TRBJ2-7
d_gene: NA
v_gene: TRBV20-1
abundance: many
CDR3nt: TGCAGTGCTAGAGACCCAAAGGGGTCGGGGGAGCAGTACTTC
CDR3aa: CSARDPKGSGEQYF